This TCR beta chain was identified during a study of CD8+ T cells in alopecia areata (dated by TCRdb to the late 2010s). Notes on the research overall: The treated patients took part in an open-label pilot trial in which moderate-to-severe alopecia areata was treated with oral tofacitinib at 5 to 10 mg twice daily. Tofacitinib was given for 6 to 18 months, followed by 6 months of follow-up off drug to assess delayed response and recurrence. The SALT score, which quantifies the percentage of affected scalp surface area, was used to measure disease severity in treated patients. The study used high-throughput TCRbeta sequencing to examine T cell clonal expansion in alopecia areata, in both the C3H/HeJ mouse model and human patients. In humans, TCRbeta sequencing was performed on scalp tissue and on sorted CD4+ and CD8+ peripheral blood T cells from healthy controls and from patients with patchy or totalis/universalis alopecia areata. Patients on tofacitinib were biopsied at baseline and after 4 and 24 weeks of treatment, and several of the patients also had a later scalp biopsy. Scalp clonality was compared across normal scalp (n=4), patchy alopecia areata scalp (n=8), and alopecia totalis/universalis scalp (n=8). RNA was extracted with the PAXgene miRNA kit for fixed scalp, the miRNeasy kit for PBMCs, and the RNeasy kit for mouse skin. Amplification of TCRbeta CDR3 regions was done by immunoSEQ multiplex PCR using 35 Vbeta forward primers and 13 Jbeta reverse primers.

The library came from the immunoSEQ multiplex PCR assay. RNA was extracted from all samples and reverse transcribed into cDNA, which served as template for TCR sequencing. First-strand cDNA was synthesized with SuperScript III using a 2:1 mix of oligo-dT and random hexamers. A synthetic immune receptor repertoire was used to gauge amplification bias, and whatever bias remained was removed computationally. From the authors' description of their analysis: Raw reads were preprocessed to remove errors, and CDR3 was defined according to IMGT conventions as the region from the conserved cysteine to phenylalanine. Clonality was computed as 1 minus the Shannon entropy, with the entropy normalized by log2 of the number of productive unique TCRs. Scalp TCRbeta sequences were cross-referenced with sorted blood CD4 and CD8 repertoires so that the CD4 or CD8 identity of scalp clones could be inferred. Held by TCRdb, this immuneACCESS table contains in-frame sequences only and omits some clones. Under half of the omission traces to an unresolved V gene where checked; the cause of the rest is unknown. That table supplies the V and J calls and clone size; D and trimming were determined from the DNA. For this sample the table gives roughly 92,000 clones, of which more than 65% were detected only once. The top ten clones comprise 15% to 20% of the sample.

From the cysteine through the phenylalanine, the CDR3 covers 11 amino acids. Only CDR3 DNA remains: 33 bases, in frame from the first base. CDR1 and CDR2, per the germline V gene, are SQVTM and ANQGSEA. V loses 3 bases of germline sequence and J loses 6 bases, and the interval between the two ends is 8 bases. Sample treatment or condition, as interpreted from the label and publication: oral pan-JAK inhibitor, 5-10 mg twice daily. Lesional scalp punch biopsies and peripheral blood were collected from alopecia areata patients. PBMCs were separated by density centrifugation and stained for CD3, CD4 and CD8, after which CD4+ and CD8+ T cells were sorted on a FACSAria. This clone has a count of ten or more. Its antigen is still unknown. Per-base qualities were not stored, and no clone one base away is much larger. General conclusions and limits of the study: Lesional scalp, especially in alopecia totalis/universalis, showed higher clonality and more expanded CD8+ clones than normal scalp, suggesting antigenic drive. Tofacitinib significantly decreased scalp clonality and the number of expanded CD8+ clones among the top 100 scalp clones. Because the treated cohort was small and had only one nonresponder, larger studies are needed to examine links between baseline CD8+ expansion and response. Shared TCR sequences between patients were less evident than in mice, which may be partly attributable to HLA diversity in the patient population. Many expanded lesional clones persisted in scalp and blood during tofacitinib treatment, which may partly explain relapse after stopping treatment. Unlike mouse skin, where gammadelta T cells dominate, normal human skin contains resident alphabeta T cells that get sequenced too, which complicates analysis of the scalp TCR repertoire.

The material sequenced was CD8+ T cells sorted from blood, taken at approximately week 42, from a patient treated with tofacitinib. This receptor was taken from a human donor with alopecia areata. This chain joins TRBV29-1 to TRBJ1-2, with no D gene named confidently. The nucleotides read TGCAGCGTTGACGAGGGCGATGGCTACACCTTC. This codes for CSVDEGDGYTF.